This T cell receptor (beta chain) came from a study of shared clonotypes between healthy human individuals. This CDR3 comprises 13 residues. Trimming cost V 4 bases and J 6 bases, with 13 bases left between them. CDR1 SGHNT and CDR2 YYREEE come from the germline V gene (reference sequence). In the case of this clone: Its antigen is currently unknown.

Whole-study findings and limits: Naive subsets generally exceeded memory subsets in estimated richness. Four donors had roughly 5% of their naive CD4 clonotypes in common. Generation probabilities of non-shared clonotypes were lower (relative to those shared by all four donors).

The table came from immunoSEQ multiplex PCR; TCRdb's copy has only in-frame clones and leaves some out. The sample lists around 1.4 million clones, approximately 98.5% occurring once. The chain joins TRBV5-4 to TRBJ1-2; weak D call: TRBD1 (6 bases). Input material: naive CD4+ T cells sorted from blood. Noted subset: CD45RA+ positively selected. The source of this sequence is a man aged 25 to 40 in good health. The chain's CDR3 is CASSLGGRDGYTF. DNA of the CDR3: TGTGCCAGCAGCCTAGGGGGGAGGGATGGCTACACCTTC.